The rows below give T cell receptor beta chains drawn from one sample of a study of T cell changes during pregnancy in multiple sclerosis. Using immunoSEQ multiplex PCR, the repertoire was profiled, and TCRdb retains in-frame clones only, with some absent. The data hold tens of thousands of clones, with roughly nine tenths observed a single time. The source material was peripheral blood, sampled after pregnancy. Receptors originate from a female donor in good health, enrolled as a control in a pregnancy study. The CDR3 runs from the conserved cysteine through the conserved F or W. The D gene is left open where the match is weak. The size entry is marked missing in some rows and otherwise reads once, few, many or a size class.

clone_size,v_call,j_call,d_call,cdr3_nt,cdr3_aa
.,TRBV30,TRBJ1-1,.,TGTGCCTGGAAAACAGGGATTCTTTTGAACACTGAAGCTTTCTTT,CAWKTGILLNTEAFF
.,TRBV5-4,TRBJ2-1,TRBD2,TGTGCCAGCAGCGGGACTAGCGGGACAGCCTACAATGAGCAGTTCTTC,CASSGTSGTAYNEQFF
once,TRBV27,TRBJ2-5,.,TGTGCCAGCAGGAGGGAAGAGACCCAGTACTTC,CASRREETQYF
.,TRBV6-1,TRBJ1-2,.,TGTGCCGCCCTAGAGGACACAACTAACTATGGCTACACCTTC,CAALEDTTNYGYTF
once,TRBV25-1,TRBJ2-1,.,TGTGCCAGCAGTGAGACGCGGCAAGCCCTCTCCTACAATGAGCAGTTCTTC,CASSETRQALSYNEQFF
.,TRBV29-1,TRBJ2-3,TRBD2,TGCAGCGTTGAAGATCTACCAGCGGCTAGCGGGGTAGGAACGCAGTATTTT,CSVEDLPAASGVGTQYF
.,TRBV6-1,TRBJ2-7,.,TGTGCCAGCAGTGAACAGGCCTACGAGCAGTACTTC,CASSEQAYEQYF
.,TRBV6-5,TRBJ1-2,.,TGTGCCAGCAGCCGAAACGGACAGCTGGAAGGCTACACCTTC,CASSRNGQLEGYTF
.,TRBV9,TRBJ2-5,TRBD2,TGTGCCAGCAGCGTAGCACCGACGGGGGGGCTGGGCCAAGAGACCCAGTACTTC,CASSVAPTGGLGQETQYF
.,TRBV25-1,TRBJ2-5,TRBD1,TGTGCCAGCAGTGGTCCGGGACAGGGGTATAGGGAGACCCAGTACTTC,CASSGPGQGYRETQYF
.,TRBV18,TRBJ2-7,TRBD2,TGTGCCAGCTCACCACCTTCGGGGGGGCCTAACGAGCAGTACTTC,CASSPPSGGPNEQYF
.,TRBV30,TRBJ2-2,TRBD1,TGTGCCTGGGGGGGACAGGGGGCCGGGGAGCTGTTTTTT,CAWGGQGAGELFF
.,TRBV5-4,TRBJ2-1,TRBD2,TGTGCCAGCAGCCCTATGACTAGCAGCAATGAGCAGTTCTTC,CASSPMTSSNEQFF
once,TRBV19,TRBJ2-2,TRBD2,TGTGCCAGTAGTATAGGCGGGAGGCTATCCGGGGAGCTGTTTTTT,CASSIGGRLSGELFF
.,TRBV7-9,TRBJ1-3,.,TGTGCCAGCAGCTTAGGAACAGGGACTGGAAACACCATATATTTT,CASSLGTGTGNTIYF
.,TRBV2,TRBJ2-3,TRBD1,TGTGCCGGGAAGGGGGCCGGAGATACGCAGTATTTT,CAGKGAGDTQYF
.,TRBV27,TRBJ2-1,TRBD2,TGTGCCAGCAGTTTTGCAGCGGGGTCCTACAATGAGCAGTTCTTC,CASSFAAGSYNEQFF
.,TRBV19,TRBJ1-5,.,TGTGCCAGTAGTATGTTGGGGGGGTGGAGCAATCAGCCCCAGCATTTT,CASSMLGGWSNQPQHF
few,TRBV29-1,TRBJ1-2,TRBD1,TGCAGCGTTGAAGGAGGGACAGGGGGCGCGGGGGGCTACACCTTC,CSVEGGTGGAGGYTF
.,TRBV30,TRBJ1-1,.,TGTGCCTGGAGTGTACTGGGCAGGGACACTGAAGCTTTCTTT,CAWSVLGRDTEAFF
.,TRBV27,TRBJ1-1,.,TGTGCCAGCAGTTCAAGGGTTACGACACGGGGGGTCACTGAAGCTTTCTTT,CASSSRVTTRGVTEAFF
.,TRBV5-1,TRBJ2-1,TRBD2,TGCGCCAGCAGCTTGATGGGCGGGAGGGCCCTGTACAATGAGCAGTTCTTC,CASSLMGGRALYNEQFF
.,TRBV5-1,TRBJ2-3,.,TGCGCCAGCAGCCCCAGGGGACCTAGCACAGATACGCAGTATTTT,CASSPRGPSTDTQYF
.,TRBV2,TRBJ2-5,.,TGTGCCAGCGTTGGGGCGGGGGCCGATGGAGAGACCCAGTACTTC,CASVGAGADGETQYF
.,TRBV19,TRBJ2-6,.,TGTGCCAGTAGAGCTAGGGGTGACTCTGGGGCCAACGTCCTGACTTTC,CASRARGDSGANVLTF
.,TRBV2,TRBJ2-3,.,TGTGCCAGTCAAAGCGGTGGGGAGGATACGCAGTATTTT,CASQSGGEDTQYF
.,TRBV2,TRBJ2-3,TRBD2,TGTGCCAGCGCCCCCCGGGGGGACCGACTACCGACGCAGTATTTT,CASAPRGDRLPTQYF
.,TRBV4-1,TRBJ2-1,TRBD1,TGCGCCAGCAGCCCGAACAGGGGTCGAAACAATGAGCAGTTCTTC,CASSPNRGRNNEQFF
.,TRBV7-2,TRBJ2-7,TRBD2,TGTGCCAGCAGCTCCAATAGCGGGTACTCCTACGAGCAGTACTTC,CASSSNSGYSYEQYF
.,TRBV5-4,TRBJ1-1,.,TGTGCCAGCAGCTTGGGCGGACAGCGCATGAACACTGAAGCTTTCTTT,CASSLGGQRMNTEAFF
.,TRBV9,TRBJ2-1,TRBD2,TGTGCCAGCAGCGTAGACTTCTTTATTGGGACTAACTCCTACAATGAGCAGTTCTTC,CASSVDFFIGTNSYNEQFF
.,TRBV5-4,TRBJ2-7,TRBD2,TGTGCCAGCAGCTTGGGCGGGAGAGGCTCCTACGAGCAGTACTTC,CASSLGGRGSYEQYF
.,TRBV7-2,TRBJ2-3,TRBD2,TGTGCCAGCAGCCCGGGACTAGGGCCTCAGGCGCAGTATTTT,CASSPGLGPQAQYF
.,TRBV21-1,TRBJ2-7,.,TGTGCCAGCAGCAAGACTAGCGGGAGCTACGAGCAGTACTTC,CASSKTSGSYEQYF
.,TRBV29-1,TRBJ2-7,TRBD1,TGCAGCGCTGGGGACAGGTTCTCGGACGAGCAGTACTTC,CSAGDRFSDEQYF
few,TRBV30,TRBJ1-5,.,TGTGCCTGGAGTGTTGAGACAGGTTTCAATCAGCCCCAGCATTTT,CAWSVETGFNQPQHF
.,TRBV5-1,TRBJ2-7,.,TGCGCCAGCAGGAGGGAATGGGGAACCTACGAGCAGTACTTC,CASRREWGTYEQYF
once,TRBV11-3,TRBJ2-1,TRBD2,TGTGCCAGCAGCTTTGGTCTAGCGGGGGGGGCTTACAATGAGCAGTTCTTC,CASSFGLAGGAYNEQFF
.,TRBV7-8,TRBJ1-6,.,TGTGCCAGCAGCTTAGGACAGGATAATTCACCCCTCCACTTT,CASSLGQDNSPLHF
.,TRBV7-9,TRBJ1-1,TRBD1,TGTGCCAGCAGCCCAAGGCAGGGGGTGAACACTGAAGCTTTCTTT,CASSPRQGVNTEAFF
.,TRBV11-3,TRBJ2-7,TRBD2,TGTGCCAGCAGCCAGGGACTATTCTACGAGCAGTACTTC,CASSQGLFYEQYF
.,TRBV5-1,TRBJ2-5,TRBD2,TGCGCCAGCAGCTCGGGACTAGCGGGGGAGTTAGAGACCCAGTACTTC,CASSSGLAGELETQYF
.,TRBV13,TRBJ1-3,.,TGTGCCAGCAGCCTGCGAATTGGGGCCTCTGGAAACACCATATATTTT,CASSLRIGASGNTIYF
.,TRBV29-1,TRBJ2-1,TRBD1,TGCAGCGTCTTGGGGCGGACAGGGCCTTCCTACAATGAGCAGTTCTTC,CSVLGRTGPSYNEQFF
.,TRBV11-2,TRBJ2-2,TRBD1,TGTGCCAGCAGTCGGTGGGGCGGACAGGGGCGGACCGGGGAGCTGTTTTTT,CASSRWGGQGRTGELFF
.,TRBV6-1,TRBJ2-6,.,TGTGCCAGCATGCGGGCCTCTGGGGCCAACGTCCTGACTTTC,CASMRASGANVLTF
.,TRBV19,TRBJ1-2,.,TGTGCCAGTAGTCCACCCTTGGACTTTACGGTGAGCTACACCTTC,CASSPPLDFTVSYTF
.,TRBV19,TRBJ1-5,.,TGTGCCAGTAGCCCGGAGTTGTTAGGCAATCAGCCCCAGCATTTT,CASSPELLGNQPQHF